This TCR beta chain was profiled in a study of T cell changes during pregnancy in multiple sclerosis (dated by TCRdb to about 2019). As for the study more broadly: Changes in the T cell repertoire over the course of pregnancy were examined in this study in women with multiple sclerosis.

About this clone itself: Its antigen is still unknown. No clone much larger than this one lies a single base away; base qualities are absent.

The CDR3 sequence holds 14 residues, the cysteine and phenylalanine included. Only the CDR3 portion is preserved as DNA: 42 bases, with reading frame beginning at the first base. Cut back by 5 bases and 2 bases, the V and J ends lie 11 bases apart. The germline V gene sets CDR1 to SGHTA and CDR2 to FQGTGA. Library preparation used the immunoSEQ multiplex PCR assay. In TCRdb, the immuneACCESS table is reduced to in-frame sequences with V and J assigned. These tables do not hold every clone; where another copy was compared, an unresolved V gene accounts for under half, and the others remain unexplained. This sample holds fewer than 100,000 clones; 90% to 95% were observed only once. The ten largest account for 2% to 3% of the sample.

The rearranged segments are TRBV7-3 and TRBJ2-3; the D segment could be TRBD2, given 5 matching bases. The sample in question was peripheral blood, obtained after pregnancy. The sequence was obtained from a female donor in good health, enrolled as a control in a pregnancy study. This receptor has the CDR3 CASSLSGTTDTQYF. The nucleotide sequence reads TGTGCCAGCAGCCTAAGCGGTACCACAGATACGCAGTATTTT.